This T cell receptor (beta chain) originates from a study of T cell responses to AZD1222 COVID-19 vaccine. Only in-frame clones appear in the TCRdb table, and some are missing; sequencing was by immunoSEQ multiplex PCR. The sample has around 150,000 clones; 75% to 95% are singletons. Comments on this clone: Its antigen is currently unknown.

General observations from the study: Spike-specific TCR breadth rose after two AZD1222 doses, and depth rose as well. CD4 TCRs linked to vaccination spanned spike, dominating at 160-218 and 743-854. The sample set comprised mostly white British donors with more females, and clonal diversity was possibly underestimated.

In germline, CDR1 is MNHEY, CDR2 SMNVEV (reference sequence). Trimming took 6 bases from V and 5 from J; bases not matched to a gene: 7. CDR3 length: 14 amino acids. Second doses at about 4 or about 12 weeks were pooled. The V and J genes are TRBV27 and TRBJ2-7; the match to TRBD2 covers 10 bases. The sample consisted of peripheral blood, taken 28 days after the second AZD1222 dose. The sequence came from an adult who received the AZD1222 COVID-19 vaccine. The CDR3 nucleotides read TGTGCCAGCAGCCAACCCGGGACTAGCGACGAGCAGTACTTC. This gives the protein CASSQPGTSDEQYF.